This T cell receptor beta chain was sequenced for a study of response to subunit inactivated influenza vaccine. A remark on this clonotype: Its antigen remains unidentified.

TCRdb passed the RT-PCR reads through MiXCR, listing each CDR3 protein once. Here the sample spans 600,000 to 850,000 distinct CDR3 sequences, roughly 15% being singletons. Broader study findings: The authors put forward the suggestion that each seasonal influenza vaccination may bring in only a limited number of new T cells.

V lost 6 bases and J 6 bases, leaving 12 bases between the germline ends. The CDR3 contains 13 residues. Germline CDR1 MNHEY, CDR2 SVGEGT. This material consisted of PBMCs from blood, taken roughly 15 days before vaccination. The sequence was obtained from a man over 45 who received an inactivated influenza vaccine. The rearrangement uses TRBV6-2 or TRBV6-3 and TRBJ2-1; D not certain. CDR3 sequence: CASSLGFLNEQFF. The CDR3, as DNA: TGTGCCAGCAGCTTGGGCTTCCTCAATGAGCAGTTCTTC.